This T cell receptor beta chain emerged from a study of T cells after yellow fever vaccination. Turning to the study itself: Fractions of low cell number were prepared using SMART-Seq v4 Ultra Low Input.

This clonotype occurred a few times. Its antigen is not identified. The germline V gene has CDR1 MRHNA and CDR2 SNTAGT. V lost 0 bases and J lost 5; bases outside the gene matches: 2. The CDR3 spans 15 residues. A 5'RACE template-switching step, the method used to make TCR cDNA, added a universal primer site and UMIs. TCRdb re-analysed the 5' RACE reads in MiXCR, keeping a single row per CDR3 protein. The table shows 120,000 or so distinct CDR3 sequences, with approximately 16% occurring only once. Study-level results: Post-booster samples contained most primary-vaccination clones (more than 95% CD4, roughly 88% CD8). Researchers cautioned that FACS-sorted repertoires could harbor abundant clonotypes contaminating from the bulk population.

The sequence came from a man aged 18 to 30 who received the YFV17D yellow fever vaccine. Here the sequenced sample was CD8+ T cells sorted from PBMCs, taken 5 days after the yellow fever booster vaccination. This chain connects TRBV6-4 to TRBJ2-1; 9 nucleotides agree with TRBD2. CDR3 loop: CASSDSSGGNNEQFF. The CDR3 DNA reads TGTGCCAGCAGTGACTCAAGCGGGGGGAACAATGAGCAGTTCTTC.